The following is a TCR beta chain sequence with its context. Other nucleotide sequences from this sample produce the same CDR3. The record originates from a study of shared clonotypes between healthy human individuals. The CDR3 runs 13 residues. Trimming cost V 1 base and J 3 bases; bases outside gene matches: 2. Looked up from germline, CDR1 is SQVTM and CDR2 is ANQGSEA. Method: immunoSEQ multiplex PCR; TCRdb's copy keeps in-frame clones and lacks some. The profile shows around 1.6 million clones, 95% to 99% of them singletons. This clonotype was obtained from a man younger than 40 in good health. The specimen was naive CD4+ T cells sorted from blood. Regarding subset: CD45RA+ positively selected. This chain connects TRBV29-1 to TRBJ2-7, with TRBD1 identical over 8 bases. The CDR3 sequence is CSVEGTGGYEQYF. Written as DNA, the CDR3 is TGCAGCGTTGAAGGTACAGGGGGCTACGAGCAGTACTTC.